This entry lists 26 T cell receptor beta chains sequenced from one sample in a study of blood T cells in healthy people across ages. Then a second PCR, running roughly 7 to 11 cycles, was carried out with a sample-barcoded 5' primer and a J-beta primer mix. TCRdb used MiXCR to reprocess the 5' RACE reads, holding one entry per CDR3 protein. The table has more than 900,000 distinct CDR3 sequences, around 27% seen once; the top ten hold around 0.7%. Separately, the same data were catalogued under a study of T cells of mothers and their children.

Sequenced input: blood. All receptors come from a girl between 2 and 10 years old in good health.

This clonotype has more than one count but fewer than ten. The rearrangement uses TRBV29-1 and TRBJ2-5; D unresolved. The end of the DNA aligns better with TRBJ2-7, so the J call may be wrong. The CDR3 is 11 amino acids. Germline V gene lookup returns CDR1 SQVTM and CDR2 ANQGSEA. This CDR3 is CSAEERYEQYF. The CDR3 nucleotides are TGCAGCGCCGAGGAAAGGTACGAGCAGTACTTC.

This clonotype was seen more than once but under ten times. The rearrangement links TRBV12-3 or TRBV12-4 to TRBJ1-1, with D possibly being TRBD1 (6 bases). V lost 7 bases to trimming and J lost 11 bases, with 14 bases between them. This CDR3 comprises 11 residues. CDR3 region: CASTPPGEAFF. CDR3 DNA: TGTGCCAGCACCCCCCCAGGGGAGGCTTTCTTT.

The chain uses TRBV12-3 or TRBV12-4 and TRBJ1-1; TRBD1 aligns across 7 bases. This CDR3 comprises 14 residues. Trimming took 7 bases from V and 0 from J; bases not matched to a gene: 5. DNA for the CDR3: TGTGCCAGCACTAGACAGGGAGTGAACACTGAAGCTTTCTTT. Its protein product is CASTRQGVNTEAFF.

The CDR3 spells CASSLDGPKLAEQFF. CDR3 nucleotide sequence: TGTGCCAGCAGCCTAGATGGACCCAAACTAGCTGAGCAGTTCTTC. The V and J genes are TRBV7-9 and TRBJ2-1; possible D gene TRBD2, 6 bases. V lost 5 bases to trimming and J lost 9 bases, with 20 bases between them. The CDR3 extends over 15 amino acids. Germline CDR1 and CDR2: SEHNR and FQNEAQ (reference sequence).

Note on this clonotype: It may be a read error: a sequence one base away is much more abundant. V and J are TRBV12-3 or TRBV12-4 and TRBJ1-1; the D is unclear. The CDR3 covers 11 residues. CDR3: CAGSLANEAFF. For the CDR3, the DNA is TGTGCCGGCAGTTTAGCTAATGAAGCTTTCTTT.

V is TRBV6-1 and J is TRBJ2-7; 9 positions agree with TRBD1. The V gene's germline CDR1 is MNHNS and CDR2 SASEGT. V trimming: 7 bases; J trimming: 0 bases; junction bases outside the gene matches: 10. This CDR3 region has 16 residues. DNA for the CDR3: TGTGCCAGCATGGGATGGACAGGGGATACCTCCTACGAGCAGTACTTC. This translates into CASMGWTGDTSYEQYF.

This chain joins TRBV9 and TRBJ2-5; no clear D gene. Germline V gene lookup returns CDR1 SGDLS and CDR2 YYNGEE. The CDR3 runs to 16 residues. Trimming stripped 0 bases from V and 2 bases from J, with 14 bases between. The CDR3 here is CASSVATRATQETQYF. The CDR3 region has the DNA TGTGCCAGCAGCGTAGCTACCCGGGCCACACAAGAGACCCAGTACTTC.

J is TRBJ2-7 and V is TRBV28; tentative D call: TRBD2 (5 bases). Germline CDR1 MDHEN, CDR2 SYDVKM. The CDR3 sequence is 13 residues long. V lost 3 bases and J lost 4, with 10 bases in between. CDR3 DNA: TGTGCCAGCAGTTTGAGAGCGGAGTACGAGCAGTACTTC. This translates into CASSLRAEYEQYF.

CDR3 in amino acids: CASGYPGQSANEKLFF. DNA of the CDR3: TGTGCCAGCGGATACCCGGGGCAGTCAGCTAATGAAAAACTGTTTTTT. The chain uses TRBV28 and TRBJ1-4, with D perhaps matching TRBD1 (5 bases). V was clipped by 8 bases and J by 3 bases, with 19 bases between them. Per the germline V gene, CDR1 is MDHEN and CDR2 is SYDVKM. The CDR3 consists of 16 residues. The complete variable domain, with remaining parts taken from reference TRBV28 and TRBJ1-4, reads DVKVTQSSRYLVKRTGEKVFLECVQDMDHENMFWYRQDPGLGLRLIYFSYDVKMKEKGDIPEGYSVSREKKERFSLILESASTNQTSMYLCASGYPGQSANEKLFFGSGTQLSVL.

The chain uses TRBV18 and TRBJ2-7; 8 nucleotides match TRBD1. J lost 0 bases, V lost 1 base, and 11 bases had no gene match. The CDR3 is 18 residues long. CDR1 and CDR2 (germline): KGHSH, LQKENI. CDR3 loop: CASSPQIPTGQGSYEQYF. The CDR3 coding sequence is TGTGCCAGCTCACCACAAATACCGACCGGACAGGGCTCCTACGAGCAGTACTTC.

The sample holds a few counts of this clonotype. The V and J genes are TRBV7-2 and TRBJ2-5; D remains ambiguous. The last part of the DNA fits TRBJ2-7 better; the J call may be wrong. Germline values: CDR1 SGHTA, CDR2 FQGNSA. There are 14 residues in the CDR3. In DNA form, the CDR3 reads TGTGCCAGCAGCTTAGTAAAGTCTTCCTACGAGCAGTACTTC. It yields the protein CASSLVKSSYEQYF.

This clonotype was seen a handful of times. This sequence joins TRBV12-5 and TRBJ2-5; no firm D call. The CDR3 sequence is 14 residues long. Trimming shortened V by 0 bases and J by 2 bases, and 7 bases separated the two germline ends. Germline V gene data show CDR1 as LGHNT and CDR2 as FRNRAP. The CDR3 DNA follows: TGTGCTAGTGGTTTGGTACCAGATCAAGAGACCCAGTACTTC. It translates to CASGLVPDQETQYF.

The chain employs TRBV29-1 and TRBJ2-1; 10 nucleotides match TRBD1. The germline V gene has CDR1 SQVTM and CDR2 ANQGSEA. CDR3 length equals 14 residues. Trimming removed 4 bases from V and 9 bases from J; junction bases left unmatched: 9. DNA of the CDR3: TGCAGCGTTGTGAGGGACAGGGGCGGGGGTGAGCAGTTCTTC. This codes for CSVVRDRGGGEQFF.

This clonotype was detected a few times. The CDR3 loop is CASSFVAGGPYEQYF. In DNA form, the CDR3 reads TGTGCCAGCAGCTTCGTAGCGGGAGGGCCGTACGAGCAGTACTTC. This rearrangement joins TRBV7-2 to TRBJ2-7, with 11 bases fitting TRBD2. Germline V gene data show CDR1 as SGHTA and CDR2 as FQGNSA. The CDR3 is made up of 15 amino acids. V lost 3 bases, J lost 4 bases, and 5 bases stayed unmatched.

In this sample, this clonotype turned up a few times. J is TRBJ2-7 and V is TRBV29-1; unclear D gene. V was trimmed by 5 bases and J by 0 bases, leaving 5 bases between them. The V gene's germline CDR1 is SQVTM and CDR2 ANQGSEA. CDR3 size: 11 residues. The CDR3 nucleotides are TGCAGCGTTTCTAGCTCCTACGAGCAGTACTTC. Translation: CSVSSSYEQYF.

This chain joins TRBV2 and TRBJ1-5; D is possibly TRBD1 (5 bases). Trimming shortened V by 3 bases and J by 3 bases, and 12 bases separated the two germline ends. The CDR3 extends over 15 amino acids. CDR1 and CDR2 (germline): SNHLY, FYNNEI. This CDR3 is CASSEFRQPNQPQHF. Written as DNA, the CDR3 is TGTGCCAGCAGTGAGTTCCGACAGCCCAATCAGCCCCAGCATTTT.

The rearrangement joins TRBV28 to TRBJ1-1, with a possible D match to TRBD1 (5 bases). V lost 6 bases to trimming and J lost 1 base, with 12 bases between them. The germline CDR1 and CDR2 sequences are MDHEN and SYDVKM. The CDR3 is 14 amino acids. As DNA, the CDR3 is TGTGCCAGCAGGTCTAGAGGACAGAACACTGAAGCTTTCTTT. Its translation: CASRSRGQNTEAFF.

This chain links TRBV12-5 with TRBJ1-4; TRBD1 is a possible D gene (6 bases). The CDR3 has 15 amino acids. Trimming removed 1 base from V and 4 bases from J, with 10 bases in between. The germline V gene encodes CDR1 LGHNT and CDR2 FRNRAP. In DNA, the CDR3 is TGTGCTAGTGGTTTGGGAGACAGGAGTAATGAAAAACTGTTTTTT. As protein: CASGLGDRSNEKLFF.

CDR3 nucleotide sequence: TGCAGTGCTAGAGGGGGCGAGCAGTACTTC. This translates into CSARGGEQYF. The chain is built from TRBV20-1 and TRBJ2-7, with D unclear. This CDR3 spans 10 amino acids. V was pared by 1 base and J by 6 bases, with 4 bases between. The germline gives CDR1 DFQATT, CDR2 SNEGSKA (reference sequence).

The V and J genes are TRBV6-5 and TRBJ1-2; D ambiguous. The CDR3 has 16 residues. The ends were cut back, 4 bases at V and 0 bases at J, with 15 bases in the middle. The germline V gene has CDR1 MNHEY and CDR2 SVGAGI. For the CDR3, the DNA is TGTGCCAGCAGTTTTTCACCCGCGGAGGCTAACTATGGCTACACCTTC. Protein product: CASSFSPAEANYGYTF.

The rearrangement links TRBV29-1 to TRBJ2-1; perhaps D is TRBD1 or TRBD2 (5 bases each). Germline CDR1 SQVTM, CDR2 ANQGSEA. V lost 7 bases and J 9 bases, leaving 16 bases between the germline ends. The CDR3 is made up of 12 amino acids. CDR3 in amino acids: CSAQEEEVEQFF. CDR3 nucleotide sequence: TGCAGCGCACAGGAGGAGGAGGTTGAGCAGTTCTTC.

The chain combines TRBV13 with TRBJ1-4, with D tentatively TRBD1 (5 bases). Germline assignment: CDR1 PRHDT and CDR2 FYEKMQ (reference sequence). V was clipped by 5 bases and J by 8 bases, with 18 bases between them. The CDR3 runs to 15 residues. The CDR3 DNA is TGTGCCAGCAGCCGGTATGACACGGGGCACGAAAAACTGTTTTTT. Translated, it gives CASSRYDTGHEKLFF.

This clonotype came up a few times. The chain joins TRBV4-3 to TRBJ2-1; 9 bases line up with TRBD2. The junction had 8 bases not matched to a gene; V was cut back by 3 bases and J by 2 bases. The CDR3 covers 17 residues. Germline CDR1 LGHNA, CDR2 YSLEER. CDR3 DNA: TGCGCCAGCAGCCAGGACCTTGGCGGGGGGGCCTACAATGAGCAGTTCTTC. Amino acids: CASSQDLGGGAYNEQFF.

This clonotype has just a few counts. The chain employs TRBV6-5 and TRBJ2-1; TRBD1 or TRBD2 may be the D gene (5 bases each). The CDR3 covers 14 residues. V gave up 9 bases and J gave up 3 bases, with 15 bases separating them. The V gene's germline CDR1 is MNHEY and CDR2 SVGAGI. The CDR3 protein is CASTLSGHYNEQFF. DNA of the CDR3: TGTGCCAGTACACTCTCGGGGCACTACAATGAGCAGTTCTTC.

There are many counts of this clonotype. The rearrangement uses TRBV4-1 and TRBJ2-5, with D possibly being TRBD1 (6 bases). Per germline, CDR1 MGHRA and CDR2 YSYEKL. The V gene lost 3 bases and the J gene lost 2 bases, with 13 bases spanning the gap. The CDR3 length is 15 residues. In nucleotides, the CDR3 is TGCGCCAGCAGCCACGGGCCTACAGGGCAAGAGACCCAGTACTTC. It codes for CASSHGPTGQETQYF.

CDR3 protein: CSARGQGWGNEQFF. The CDR3 bases are TGCAGTGCTAGGGGGCAGGGGTGGGGAAATGAGCAGTTCTTC. The gene calls are TRBV20-1 and TRBJ2-1; TRBD1 might be the D (6 bases). The CDR3 has 14 residues. Trimming shortened V by 3 bases and J by 7 bases, and 16 bases separated the two germline ends. From germline, CDR1 is DFQATT and CDR2 SNEGSKA (reference sequence).